This TCR beta chain was obtained from a study of CD8 T cells in Susac syndrome. With random hexamers, roughly 0.45 to 1 ug RNA was reverse transcribed. Amplification of TCR beta CDR3 spanned 54 Vbeta and 13 Jbeta via immunoSEQ multiplex PCR. TCRdb reanalysed the immunoSEQ multiplex PCR reads using MiXCR and keeps one entry per CDR3 protein. The sample lists 250,000 to 300,000 distinct CDR3 sequences; around 89% were seen once. From blood CD8+ and CD4+ T cells, TCR beta sequences were generated. TEMRA cells were FACS-enriched, unlike CD8+ and CD4+ T cells, which were negatively isolated. For this clonotype: What it recognizes is unknown.

V was shortened by 3 bases and J by 4 bases, with 19 bases between the two germline ends. The CDR3 loop spans 17 amino acids. Germline values: CDR1 MNHEY, CDR2 SMNVEV (reference sequence). Study-level points and caveats: The study recognized that the number of individuals in its TCR sequencing and HLA analysis was relatively small.

The specimen sequenced was CD8+ T cells from PBMCs. The chain uses TRBV27 and TRBJ2-1, with TRBD2 as a possible D gene (6 bases). This TCR came from a human donor with multiple sclerosis. CDR3 DNA: TGTGCCAGCAGTTTCTTGGCTAGCGTGAGTGCATACAATGAGCAGTTCTTC. Its protein product is CASSFLASVSAYNEQFF.